Sequencing of this TCR beta chain was carried out in a study of blood T cell repertoires in COVID-19. Sequenced by immunoSEQ multiplex PCR; TCRdb stores in-frame clones only, minus some. Of 140,000 to 150,000 clones in the sample, under 90% were seen once. This CDR3 has 13 amino acids. V was pared by 9 bases and J by 5 bases, with 5 bases of the junction left unmatched. The germline CDR1 and CDR2 sequences are ENHRY and SYGVKD. The sequence was collected from a human donor in a cohort sampled during active COVID-19. J is TRBJ1-1 and V is TRBV10-3, with 11 nucleotides matching TRBD1. Sequencing input: peripheral blood. For the CDR3, the DNA is TGTGCCATAGGACAGGGGGCGGGTACTGAAGCTTTCTTT. Amino acid sequence: CAIGQGAGTEAFF.